A selection of T cell receptor beta chains follows, all from one sample in a study of T-cell reconstitution after alpha-beta-depleted transplantation in children. TCRdb fed the PCR reads into MiXCR, producing one record per CDR3 protein. Of about 470,000 distinct CDR3 sequences in the sample, over 40% are singletons; the top ten hold 27%. The sequencing here drew on PBMCs, taken before TCRalphabeta/CD19-depleted stem cell transplant. These receptors all come from a girl aged 2 to 9 with aplastic anemia, due to receive a stem cell transplant. Both conserved end residues are part of each CDR3. D genes are given only for firm matches. Clone size appears in some rows only: once, few, many, or a class for an expanded clone.

>NA|TRBV20-1|TRBJ2-2|NA
CSAPGVATGELFF
TGCAGTGCTCCCGGGGTCGCGACCGGGGAGCTGTTTTTT
>NA|TRBV7-2|TRBJ2-7|many
CASSLRVPISYEQYF
TGTGCCAGCAGCTTAAGAGTGCCGATTTCATACGAGCAGTACTTC
>NA|TRBV6-5|TRBJ1-2|NA
CASSYSSRQHYGYTF
TGTGCCAGCAGTTACTCGTCTCGGCAGCACTATGGCTACACCTTC
>TRBD2|TRBV7-8|TRBJ2-1|NA
CASSPSTTGGPRNEQFF
TGTGCCAGCAGCCCCTCTACGACGGGAGGGCCTCGAAATGAGCAGTTCTTC
>TRBD2|TRBV29-1|TRBJ2-3|once
CSGGTSDTDTQYF
TGCAGCGGGGGGACTAGCGACACAGATACGCAGTATTTT
>TRBD1|TRBV7-2|TRBJ1-3|few
CASSLTGTGQNTIYF
TGTGCCAGCAGCTTAACGGGGACAGGGCAAAACACCATATATTTT
>NA|TRBV12-3/TRBV12-4|TRBJ2-5|NA
CASSLSHGETQYF
TGTGCCAGCAGTTTGAGTCACGGGGAGACCCAGTACTTC
>NA|TRBV11-2|TRBJ2-5|many
CASSPSWGTAGETQYF
TGTGCCAGCAGCCCCTCATGGGGGACGGCGGGAGAGACCCAGTACTTC
>NA|TRBV2|TRBJ2-6|NA
CASSEMEGGQFSGANVLTF
TGTGCCAGCAGTGAAATGGAGGGGGGACAGTTCTCTGGGGCCAACGTCCTGACTTTC
>TRBD2|TRBV30|TRBJ2-7|NA
CAWSTTTHATSGGAIYEQYF
TGTGCCTGGAGTACAACTACCCACGCGACTAGCGGGGGGGCGATCTACGAGCAGTACTTC
>NA|TRBV2|TRBJ2-7|few
CASSDGQGHYEQYF
TGTGCCAGCAGTGACGGGCAGGGGCACTACGAGCAGTACTTC
>NA|TRBV21-1|TRBJ1-6|few
CASSKADRVFGNSPLHF
TGTGCCAGCAGCAAAGCGGACAGGGTTTTCGGTAATTCACCCCTCCACTTT
>NA|TRBV12-3/TRBV12-4|TRBJ2-7|few
CASSSSSEQYF
TGTGCCAGCAGTTCAAGCTCCGAGCAGTACTTC
>NA|TRBV5-6|TRBJ2-1|many
CASTPRVSYNEQFF
TGTGCCAGCACCCCAAGGGTCTCCTACAATGAGCAGTTCTTC
>TRBD1|TRBV5-1|TRBJ1-1|few
CASSLGQDRGSLMGRVSTEAFF
TGCGCCAGCAGCTTGGGGCAGGACAGGGGAAGTTTAATGGGACGCGTTTCTACTGAAGCTTTCTTT
>TRBD2|TRBV6-2/TRBV6-3|TRBJ2-1|NA
CASSYTRLAGGVYNEQFF
TGTGCCAGCAGTTACACTCGACTAGCGGGAGGGGTATACAATGAGCAGTTCTTC
>NA|TRBV19|TRBJ2-3|NA
CASSSLGTLFTNTQYF
TGTGCCAGTAGTTCTCTCGGGACACTATTCACGAATACGCAGTATTTT
>TRBD2|TRBV15|TRBJ2-7|NA
CATSRESVAGGYEQYF
TGTGCCACCAGCAGAGAGTCGGTAGCGGGGGGCTACGAGCAGTACTTC
>NA|TRBV20-1|TRBJ2-7|NA
CSARGSNSYEQYF
TGCAGTGCCCGGGGGAGCAACTCCTACGAGCAGTACTTC
>TRBD2|TRBV28|TRBJ2-3|NA
CASSSPSSGSHADTQYF
TGTGCCAGCAGTTCCCCTTCTAGCGGGAGTCATGCAGATACGCAGTATTTT
>NA|TRBV5-1|TRBJ1-2|NA
CASSLVPPGMKGDTF
TGCGCCAGCAGCTTGGTACCCCCGGGAATGAAGGGCGACACCTTC
>NA|TRBV19|TRBJ2-3|NA
CASSDPGKGVWTDTQYF
TGTGCCAGTAGTGACCCGGGCAAGGGAGTTTGGACAGATACGCAGTATTTT
>NA|TRBV12-5|TRBJ1-5|few
CASGLVVAGMSNQPQHF
TGTGCTAGTGGTTTGGTAGTCGCGGGGATGAGCAATCAGCCCCAGCATTTT
>NA|TRBV4-2|TRBJ2-1|NA
CASSQGLRRSSYNEQFF
TGTGCCAGCAGCCAAGGCCTGCGGCGGAGCTCCTACAATGAGCAGTTCTTC
>TRBD2|TRBV20-1|TRBJ2-3|NA
CSASDRDYESTDTQYF
TGCAGTGCTAGCGACCGGGACTACGAGAGCACAGATACGCAGTATTTT
>NA|TRBV5-1|TRBJ2-1|NA
CASRLTGTNANEQFF
TGCGCCAGCAGACTGACGGGGACAAACGCCAATGAGCAGTTCTTC
>NA|TRBV2|TRBJ1-6|NA
CASTEGSPLHF
TGTGCCAGCACCGAGGGTTCACCCCTCCACTTT
>NA|TRBV7-6|TRBJ2-6|NA
CASSLGTSPGANVLTF
TGTGCCAGCAGCCTCGGGACATCACCTGGGGCCAACGTCCTGACTTTC
>TRBD1|TRBV13|TRBJ2-7|few
CASSLGRTGTVPYEQYF
TGTGCCAGCAGCTTAGGCCGTACCGGGACAGTACCTTACGAGCAGTACTTC
>NA|TRBV28|TRBJ2-7|NA
CARVHLWSVYEQYF
TGTGCCCGTGTCCATTTGTGGTCCGTCTACGAGCAGTACTTC
>NA|TRBV20-1|TRBJ2-3|once
CSARRRTSTTTDTQYF
TGCAGTGCCCGGAGGCGGACTTCTACCACCACAGATACGCAGTATTTT
>NA|TRBV20-1|TRBJ1-1|NA
CSARDGGPNTEAFF
TGCAGTGCTAGAGACGGGGGCCCGAACACTGAAGCTTTCTTT
>TRBD2|TRBV5-1|TRBJ2-1|NA
CASGSGGTLNEQFF
TGCGCCAGCGGAAGCGGGGGCACTCTTAATGAGCAGTTCTTC
>NA|TRBV20-1|TRBJ2-7|few
CSAATARGNYEQYF
TGCAGTGCCGCGACTGCCAGGGGTAACTACGAGCAGTACTTC
>NA|TRBV5-1|TRBJ2-6|NA
CASSLRIPENSGANVLTF
TGCGCCAGCAGCTTGCGGATTCCGGAAAACTCTGGGGCCAACGTCCTGACTTTC
>TRBD1|TRBV5-1|TRBJ2-3|NA
CASSPGTDGTDTQYF
TGCGCCAGCAGCCCAGGGACAGATGGCACAGATACGCAGTATTTT
>NA|TRBV12-3/TRBV12-4|TRBJ1-1|many
CASSLETGGTEAFF
TGTGCCAGCAGTTTAGAAACAGGAGGCACTGAAGCTTTCTTT
>TRBD1|TRBV12-3/TRBV12-4|TRBJ1-5|few
CASSRKAGTGDGVDQPQHF
TGTGCCAGCAGTCGCAAGGCAGGGACAGGGGACGGGGTGGATCAGCCCCAGCATTTT
>NA|TRBV12-3/TRBV12-4|TRBJ2-7|few
CASSLTVEPYEQYF
TGTGCCAGCAGTTTAACAGTAGAGCCGTACGAGCAGTACTTC
>NA|TRBV6-2/TRBV6-3|TRBJ2-3|NA
CASSDQITDTQYF
TGTGCCAGCAGTGACCAAATCACAGATACGCAGTATTTT
>TRBD1|TRBV20-1|TRBJ1-2|many
CSARAPGQAHGYTF
TGCAGTGCTAGGGCACCGGGACAGGCCCATGGCTACACCTTC